The sample holds many counts of the clone carrying this T cell receptor beta chain. Using its own MiXCR run on the reads, TCRdb lists one record per CDR3 protein. The sample lists some 150,000 distinct CDR3 sequences, 6.5% seen once, with approximately 18% in the top ten. The sample originates from a study of T cell repertoires in cytomegalovirus infection. Overall study: Through public TCR beta signatures, both CMV infection and matching HLA type were indicated.

Germline-derived CDR1 and CDR2 are GTSNPN and SVGIG (reference sequence). The CDR3 has 13 residues. V lost 4 bases and J 2 bases, leaving 11 bases between the germline ends. The clonotype was recovered from a human donor in good health (CMV status not recorded). Some clones in this sample may be carry-over from other donors' samples. This chain links TRBV30 with TRBJ1-1; weak D call: TRBD1 (6 bases). Sequencing used PBMCs. The DNA of the CDR3 is TGTGCCTGGACAACAGGGTTTAACACTGAAGCTTTCTTT. This gives the protein CAWTTGFNTEAFF. Filled out from reference TRBV30 and TRBJ1-1, the complete variable domain reads SQTIHQWPATLVQPVGSPLSLECTVEGTSNPNLYWYRQAAGRGLQLLFYSVGIGQISSEVPQNLSASRPQDRQFILSSKKLLLSDSGFYLCAWTTGFNTEAFFGQGTRLTVV.